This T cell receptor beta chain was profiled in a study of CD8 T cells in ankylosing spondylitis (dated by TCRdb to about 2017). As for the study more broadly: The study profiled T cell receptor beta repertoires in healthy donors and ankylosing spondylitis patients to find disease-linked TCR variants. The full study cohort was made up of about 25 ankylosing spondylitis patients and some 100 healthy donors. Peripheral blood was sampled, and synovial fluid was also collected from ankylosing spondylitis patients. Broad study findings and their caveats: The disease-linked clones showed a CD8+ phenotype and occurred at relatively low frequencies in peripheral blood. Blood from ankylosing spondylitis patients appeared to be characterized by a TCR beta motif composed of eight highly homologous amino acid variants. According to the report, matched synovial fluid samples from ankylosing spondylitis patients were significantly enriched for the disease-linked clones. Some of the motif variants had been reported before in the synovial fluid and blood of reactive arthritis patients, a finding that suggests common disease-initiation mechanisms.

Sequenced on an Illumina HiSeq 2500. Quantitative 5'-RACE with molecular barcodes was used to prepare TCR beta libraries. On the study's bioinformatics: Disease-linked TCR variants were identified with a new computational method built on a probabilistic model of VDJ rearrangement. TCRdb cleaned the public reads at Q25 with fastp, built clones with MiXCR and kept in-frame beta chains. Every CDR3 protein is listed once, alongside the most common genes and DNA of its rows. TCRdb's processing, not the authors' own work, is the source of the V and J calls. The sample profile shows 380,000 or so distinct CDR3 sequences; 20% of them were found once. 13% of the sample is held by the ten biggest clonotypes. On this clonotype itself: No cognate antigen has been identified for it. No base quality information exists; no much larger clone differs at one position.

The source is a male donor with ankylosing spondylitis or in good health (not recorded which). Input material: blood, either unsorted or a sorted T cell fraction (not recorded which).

The nucleotide sequence reads TGTGCCAGCAGCTTAAAGGACGGGACTGCTTTTCAAGAGACCCAGTACTTC. It translates as CASSLKDGTAFQETQYF. The chain couples TRBV7-9 to TRBJ2-5; TRBD2 might be the D gene, on 6 matching bases. The CDR3, cysteine through phenylalanine, is 17 amino acids long. The sequence is cut down to CDR3 DNA, 51 bases in frame from base 1. The germline V gene encodes CDR1 SEHNR and CDR2 FQNEAQ (reference sequence). The junction shows trimming of 2 bases on V and 2 bases on J, plus 18 bases between the germline ends.